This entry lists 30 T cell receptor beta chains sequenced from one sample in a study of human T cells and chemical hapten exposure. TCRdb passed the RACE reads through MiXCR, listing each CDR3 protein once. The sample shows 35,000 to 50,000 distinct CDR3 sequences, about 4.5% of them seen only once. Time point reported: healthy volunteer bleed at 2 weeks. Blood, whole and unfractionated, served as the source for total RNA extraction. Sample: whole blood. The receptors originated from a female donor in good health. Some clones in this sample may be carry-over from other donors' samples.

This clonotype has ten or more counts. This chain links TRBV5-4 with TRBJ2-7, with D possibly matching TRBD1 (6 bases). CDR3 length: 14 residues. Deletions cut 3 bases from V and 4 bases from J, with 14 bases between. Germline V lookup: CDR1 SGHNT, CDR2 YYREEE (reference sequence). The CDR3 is CASSSAGTRYEQYF. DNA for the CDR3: TGTGCCAGCAGCTCCGCCGGGACACGTTACGAGCAGTACTTC.

CDR3 DNA sequence: TGTGCCAGCAGTGAAGCCGGGACAGGGGTGACTGAAGCTTTCTTT. Translated, it gives CASSEAGTGVTEAFF. The chain links TRBV2 to TRBJ1-1; 10 bases match TRBD1. The V and J ends lost 0 bases and 5 bases, in that order; junction bases with no gene match: 3. CDR1 and CDR2 (germline): SNHLY, FYNNEI. The CDR3 covers 15 residues.

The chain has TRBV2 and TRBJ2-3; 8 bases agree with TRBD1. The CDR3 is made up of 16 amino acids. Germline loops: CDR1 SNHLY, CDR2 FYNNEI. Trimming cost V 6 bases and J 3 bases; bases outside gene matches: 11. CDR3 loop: CASSTLGRGPTDTQYF. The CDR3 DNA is TGTGCCAGCAGCACCCTTGGCAGGGGGCCAACAGATACGCAGTATTTT.

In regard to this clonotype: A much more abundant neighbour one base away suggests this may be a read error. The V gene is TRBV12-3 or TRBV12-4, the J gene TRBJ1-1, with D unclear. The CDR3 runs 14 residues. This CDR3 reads CAGSLVTGNTEAFF. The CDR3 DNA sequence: TGTGCCGGCAGTTTAGTGACGGGGAACACTGAAGCTTTCTTT.

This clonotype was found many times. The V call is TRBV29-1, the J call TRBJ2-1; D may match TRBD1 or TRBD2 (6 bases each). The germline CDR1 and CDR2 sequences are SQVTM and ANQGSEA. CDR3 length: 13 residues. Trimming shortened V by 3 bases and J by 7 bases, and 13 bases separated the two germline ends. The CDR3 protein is CSVEEGVGNEQFF. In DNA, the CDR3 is TGCAGCGTTGAGGAGGGGGTCGGGAATGAGCAGTTCTTC.

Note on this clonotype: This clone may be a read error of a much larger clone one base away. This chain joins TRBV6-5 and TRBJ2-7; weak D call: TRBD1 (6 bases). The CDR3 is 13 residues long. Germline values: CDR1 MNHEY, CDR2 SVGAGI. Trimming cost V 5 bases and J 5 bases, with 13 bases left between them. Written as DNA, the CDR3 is TGTGCCAGCAGTCCGGACAGTAGCGACGAGCAGTACTTC. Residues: CASSPDSSDEQYF.

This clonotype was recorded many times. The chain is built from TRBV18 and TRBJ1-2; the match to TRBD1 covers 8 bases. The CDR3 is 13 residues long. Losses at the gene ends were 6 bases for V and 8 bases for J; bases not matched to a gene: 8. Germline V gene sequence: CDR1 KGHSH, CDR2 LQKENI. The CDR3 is CASSKTGESGYTF. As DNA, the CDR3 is TGTGCCAGCTCTAAGACAGGGGAAAGCGGCTACACCTTC.

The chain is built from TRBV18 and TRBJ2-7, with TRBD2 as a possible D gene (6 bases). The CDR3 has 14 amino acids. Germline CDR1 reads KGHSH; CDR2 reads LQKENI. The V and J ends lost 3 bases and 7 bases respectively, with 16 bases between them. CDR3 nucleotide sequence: TGTGCCAGCTCACCGGCCGGGGGACCTGGGGAGCAGTACTTC. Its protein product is CASSPAGGPGEQYF.

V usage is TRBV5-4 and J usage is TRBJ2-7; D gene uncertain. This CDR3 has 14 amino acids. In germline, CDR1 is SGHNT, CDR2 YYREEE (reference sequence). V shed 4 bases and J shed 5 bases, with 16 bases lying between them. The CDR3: CASSLGSLPDEQYF. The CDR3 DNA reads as TGTGCCAGCAGCCTCGGCAGCCTACCCGACGAGCAGTACTTC.

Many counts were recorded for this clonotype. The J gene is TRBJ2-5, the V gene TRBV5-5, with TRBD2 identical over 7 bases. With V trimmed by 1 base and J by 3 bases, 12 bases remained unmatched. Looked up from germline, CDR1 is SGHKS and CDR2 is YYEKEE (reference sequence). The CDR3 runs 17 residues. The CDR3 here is CASSLFGSKAGEETQYF. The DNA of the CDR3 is TGTGCCAGCAGCTTGTTCGGTTCGAAGGCGGGGGAAGAGACCCAGTACTTC.

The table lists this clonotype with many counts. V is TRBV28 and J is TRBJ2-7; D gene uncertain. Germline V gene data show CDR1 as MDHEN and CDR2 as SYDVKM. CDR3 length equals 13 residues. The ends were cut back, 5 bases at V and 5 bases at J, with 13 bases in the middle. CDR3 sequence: CASSPQYLDEQYF. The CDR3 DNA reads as TGTGCCAGCAGTCCTCAGTATTTGGACGAGCAGTACTTC. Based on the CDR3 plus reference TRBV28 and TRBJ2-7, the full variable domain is DVKVTQSSRYLVKRTGEKVFLECVQDMDHENMFWYRQDPGLGLRLIYFSYDVKMKEKGDIPEGYSVSREKKERFSLILESASTNQTSMYLCASSPQYLDEQYFGPGTRLTVT.

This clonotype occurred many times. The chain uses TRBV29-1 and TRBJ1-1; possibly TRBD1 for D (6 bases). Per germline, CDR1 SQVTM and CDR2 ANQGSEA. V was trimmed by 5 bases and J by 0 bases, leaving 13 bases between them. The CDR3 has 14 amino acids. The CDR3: CSVPDSLMNTEAFF. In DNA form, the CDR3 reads TGCAGCGTTCCGGACAGCCTCATGAACACTGAAGCTTTCTTT. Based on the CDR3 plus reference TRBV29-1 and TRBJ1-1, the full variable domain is SAVISQKPSRDICQRGTSLTIQCQVDSQVTMMFWYRQQPGQSLTLIATANQGSEATYESGFVIDKFPISRPNLTFSTLTVSNMSPEDSSIYLCSVPDSLMNTEAFFGQGTRLTVV.

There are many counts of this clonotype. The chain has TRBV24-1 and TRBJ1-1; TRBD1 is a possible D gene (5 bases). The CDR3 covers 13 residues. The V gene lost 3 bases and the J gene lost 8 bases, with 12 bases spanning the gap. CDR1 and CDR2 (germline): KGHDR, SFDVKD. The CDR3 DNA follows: TGTGCCACCAGTGATGTACCGGGACTGGAAGCTTTCTTT. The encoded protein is CATSDVPGLEAFF.

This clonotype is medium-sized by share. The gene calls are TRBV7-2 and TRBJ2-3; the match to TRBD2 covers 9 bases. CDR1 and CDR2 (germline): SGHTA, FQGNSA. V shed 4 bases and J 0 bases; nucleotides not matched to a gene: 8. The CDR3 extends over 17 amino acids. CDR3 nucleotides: TGTGCCAGCAGCTCTGGGACTAGCTATTCTAGCACAGATACGCAGTATTTT. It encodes CASSSGTSYSSTDTQYF.

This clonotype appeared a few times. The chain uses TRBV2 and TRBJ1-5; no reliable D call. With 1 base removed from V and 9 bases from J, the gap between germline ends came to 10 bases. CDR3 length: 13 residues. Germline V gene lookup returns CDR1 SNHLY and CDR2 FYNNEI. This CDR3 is CASSEGRSAPQHF. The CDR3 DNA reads TGTGCCAGCAGTGAAGGTCGATCCGCGCCCCAGCATTTT.

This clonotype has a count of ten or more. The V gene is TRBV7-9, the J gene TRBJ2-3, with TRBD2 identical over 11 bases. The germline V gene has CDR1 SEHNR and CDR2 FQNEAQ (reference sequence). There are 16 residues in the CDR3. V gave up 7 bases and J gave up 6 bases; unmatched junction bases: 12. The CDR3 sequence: CASTSGSSGGADTQYF. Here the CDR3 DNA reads TGTGCCAGCACCTCTGGTAGTAGCGGGGGGGCGGATACGCAGTATTTT.

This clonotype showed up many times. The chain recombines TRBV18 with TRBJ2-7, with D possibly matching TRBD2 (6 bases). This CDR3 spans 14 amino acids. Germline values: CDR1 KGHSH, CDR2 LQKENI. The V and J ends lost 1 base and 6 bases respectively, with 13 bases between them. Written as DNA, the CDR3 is TGTGCCAGCTCACCACGGAGGGAAGGGGCCGAGCAGTACTTC. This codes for CASSPRREGAEQYF.

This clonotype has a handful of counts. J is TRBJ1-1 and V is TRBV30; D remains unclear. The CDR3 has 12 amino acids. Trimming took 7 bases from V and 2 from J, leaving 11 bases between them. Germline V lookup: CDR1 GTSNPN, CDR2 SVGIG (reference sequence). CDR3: CALTRVNTEAFF. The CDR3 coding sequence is TGTGCCTTGACAAGGGTAAACACTGAAGCTTTCTTT.

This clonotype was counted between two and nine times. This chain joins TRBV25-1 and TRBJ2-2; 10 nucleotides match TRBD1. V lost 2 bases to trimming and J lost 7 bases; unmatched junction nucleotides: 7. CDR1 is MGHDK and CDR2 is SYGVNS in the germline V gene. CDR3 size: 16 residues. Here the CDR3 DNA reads TGTGCCAGCAGTGAACAGACAGGGGGCGCAGGCGGGGAGCTGTTTTTT. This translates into CASSEQTGGAGGELFF. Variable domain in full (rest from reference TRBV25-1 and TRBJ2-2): EADIYQTPRYLVIGTGKKITLECSQTMGHDKMYWYQQDPGMELHLIHYSYGVNSTEKGDLSSESTVSRIRTEHFPLTLESARPSHTSQYLCASSEQTGGAGGELFFGEGSRLTVL.

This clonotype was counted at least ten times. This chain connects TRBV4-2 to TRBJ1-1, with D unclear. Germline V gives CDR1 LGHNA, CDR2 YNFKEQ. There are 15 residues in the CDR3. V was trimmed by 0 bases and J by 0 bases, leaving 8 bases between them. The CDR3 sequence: CASSQDLTVNTEAFF. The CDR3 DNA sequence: TGTGCCAGCAGCCAAGATCTAACAGTGAACACTGAAGCTTTCTTT.

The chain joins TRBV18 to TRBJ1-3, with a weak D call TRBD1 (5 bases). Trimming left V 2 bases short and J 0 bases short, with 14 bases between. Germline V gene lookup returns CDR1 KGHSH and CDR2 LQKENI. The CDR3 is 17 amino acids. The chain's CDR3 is CASSPNGGSVSGNTIYF. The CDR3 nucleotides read TGTGCCAGCTCACCAAATGGGGGGTCAGTCTCTGGAAACACCATATATTTT.

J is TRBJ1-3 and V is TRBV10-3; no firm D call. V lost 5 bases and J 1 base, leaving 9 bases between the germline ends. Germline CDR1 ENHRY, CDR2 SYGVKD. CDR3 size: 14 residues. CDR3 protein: CAISSPPSGNTIYF. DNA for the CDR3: TGTGCCATCAGTTCTCCCCCGTCTGGAAACACCATATATTTT.

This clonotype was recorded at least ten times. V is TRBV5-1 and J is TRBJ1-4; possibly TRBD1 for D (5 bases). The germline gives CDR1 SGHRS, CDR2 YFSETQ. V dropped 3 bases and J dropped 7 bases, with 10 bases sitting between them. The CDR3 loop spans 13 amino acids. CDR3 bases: TGCGCCAGCAGCTGGGACCAAGGTGAAAAACTGTTTTTT. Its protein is CASSWDQGEKLFF.

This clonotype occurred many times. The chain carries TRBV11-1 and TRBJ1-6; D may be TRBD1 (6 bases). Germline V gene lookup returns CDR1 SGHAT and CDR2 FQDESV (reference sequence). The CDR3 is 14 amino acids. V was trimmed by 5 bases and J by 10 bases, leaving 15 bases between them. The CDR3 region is CASSNTRTESPLHF. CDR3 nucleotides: TGTGCCAGCAGCAACACCCGGACAGAGTCACCCCTCCACTTT.

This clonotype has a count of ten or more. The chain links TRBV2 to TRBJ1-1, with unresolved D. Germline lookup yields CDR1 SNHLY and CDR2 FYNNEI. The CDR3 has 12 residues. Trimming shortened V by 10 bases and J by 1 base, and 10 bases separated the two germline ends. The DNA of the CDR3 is TGTGCCACCGGACGGCAGAACACTGAAGCTTTCTTT. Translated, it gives CATGRQNTEAFF.

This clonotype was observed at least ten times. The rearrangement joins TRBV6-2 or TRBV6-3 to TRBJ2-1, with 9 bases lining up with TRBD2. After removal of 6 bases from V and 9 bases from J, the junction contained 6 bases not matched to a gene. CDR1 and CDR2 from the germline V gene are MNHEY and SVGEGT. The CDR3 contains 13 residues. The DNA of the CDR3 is TGTGCCAGCAGGCGGGGGGGCAGGGGTGAGCAGTTCTTC. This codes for CASRRGGRGEQFF.

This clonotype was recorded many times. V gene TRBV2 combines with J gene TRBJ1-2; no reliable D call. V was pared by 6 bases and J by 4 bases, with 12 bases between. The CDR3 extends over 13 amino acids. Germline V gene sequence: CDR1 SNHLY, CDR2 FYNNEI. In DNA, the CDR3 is TGTGCCAGCAGATTAGTCAGTGGCTATGGCTACACCTTC. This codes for CASRLVSGYGYTF. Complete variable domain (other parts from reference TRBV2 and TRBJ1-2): EPEVTQTPSHQVTQMGQEVILRCVPISNHLYFYWYRQILGQKVEFLVSFYNNEISEKSEIFDDQFSVERPDGSNFTLKIRSTKLEDSAMYFCASRLVSGYGYTFGSGTRLTVV.

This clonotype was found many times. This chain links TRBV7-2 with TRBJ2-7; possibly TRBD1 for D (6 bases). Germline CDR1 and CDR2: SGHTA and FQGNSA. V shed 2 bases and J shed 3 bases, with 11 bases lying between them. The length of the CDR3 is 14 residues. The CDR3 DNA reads TGTGCCAGCAGCTTATCGGGACAAAACTACGAGCAGTACTTC. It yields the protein CASSLSGQNYEQYF.

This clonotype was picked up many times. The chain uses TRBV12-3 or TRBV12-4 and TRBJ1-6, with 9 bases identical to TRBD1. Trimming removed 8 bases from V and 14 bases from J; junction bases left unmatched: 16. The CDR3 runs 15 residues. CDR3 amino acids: CASLRDRVLGGTLHF. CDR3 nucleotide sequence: TGTGCCAGCTTGAGGGACAGGGTTTTAGGGGGCACCCTCCACTTT.

The CDR3: CASFHQIRGQAEAFF. The CDR3 nucleotides read TGTGCCAGCTTTCACCAGATAAGGGGACAGGCTGAAGCTTTCTTT. The genes are TRBV18 and TRBJ1-1, with 8 bases lining up with TRBD1. After removal of 7 bases from V and 6 bases from J, the junction contained 13 bases not matched to a gene. Germline V gene lookup returns CDR1 KGHSH and CDR2 LQKENI. CDR3 length equals 15 residues.